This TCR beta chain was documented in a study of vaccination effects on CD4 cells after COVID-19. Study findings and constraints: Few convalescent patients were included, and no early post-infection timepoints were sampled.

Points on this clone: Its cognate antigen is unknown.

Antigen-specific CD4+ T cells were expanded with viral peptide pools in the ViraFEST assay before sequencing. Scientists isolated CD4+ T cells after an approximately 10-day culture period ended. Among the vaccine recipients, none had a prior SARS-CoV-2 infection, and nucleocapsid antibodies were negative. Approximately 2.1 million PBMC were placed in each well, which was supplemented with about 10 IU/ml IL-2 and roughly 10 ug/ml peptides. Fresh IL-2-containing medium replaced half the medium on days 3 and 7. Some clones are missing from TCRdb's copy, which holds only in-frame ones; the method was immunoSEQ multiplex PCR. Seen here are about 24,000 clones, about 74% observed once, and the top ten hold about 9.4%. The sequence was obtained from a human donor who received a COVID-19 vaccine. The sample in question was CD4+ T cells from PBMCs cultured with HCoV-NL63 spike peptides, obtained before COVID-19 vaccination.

This CDR3 reads CASSGRLGGEAFF. As DNA, the CDR3 is TGCGCCAGCAGCGGGAGGTTGGGGGGGGAAGCTTTCTTT. V usage is TRBV10-2 and J usage is TRBJ1-1; TRBD1 is a possible D gene (5 bases). V was cut by 6 bases and J by 8 bases, with 16 bases left in between. The CDR3 sequence is 13 residues long. Germline V CDR1 and CDR2: WSHSY, SAAADI.